This TCR beta chain was profiled in a study of cytomegalovirus exposure and HLA in healthy donors. Study as a whole: Researchers previously reported finding 90 million to 120 million unique TCR beta sequences from roughly 200 million T cells.

The CDR3 is 15 residues long. Germline-derived CDR1 and CDR2 are LGHNA and YNFKEQ. J was trimmed by 2 bases and V by 5 bases; bases with no gene match: 8. Whole-study results and caveats: Serostatus for CMV was the only available immune exposure information. A later analysis found most CMV-associated TCR beta chains apparently HLA-restricted.

It was with 60 Vbeta and 13 Jbeta primers that the PCR ran. The authors' processing: Later reanalysis found around 74 million unique TCR beta chains, 10 million to 14 million of them shared. Measured with immunoSEQ multiplex PCR; TCRdb has only the in-frame clones, and not every one. Clone size and the V and J calls come from that table; the DNA yielded D and trimming. The repertoire holds around 100,000 clones, with 73% as singletons. This clone was observed a few times. Its antigen is not known. The chain combines TRBV4-2 with TRBJ1-1; 7 nucleotides agree with TRBD1. The sequencing input was PBMCs. The clonotype was recovered from a man aged 35-49 years in good health and CMV-seronegative. CDR3 residues: CASSGRGQLNTEAFF. CDR3 bases: TGTGCCAGCAGCGGAAGGGGACAGCTAAACACTGAAGCTTTCTTT.